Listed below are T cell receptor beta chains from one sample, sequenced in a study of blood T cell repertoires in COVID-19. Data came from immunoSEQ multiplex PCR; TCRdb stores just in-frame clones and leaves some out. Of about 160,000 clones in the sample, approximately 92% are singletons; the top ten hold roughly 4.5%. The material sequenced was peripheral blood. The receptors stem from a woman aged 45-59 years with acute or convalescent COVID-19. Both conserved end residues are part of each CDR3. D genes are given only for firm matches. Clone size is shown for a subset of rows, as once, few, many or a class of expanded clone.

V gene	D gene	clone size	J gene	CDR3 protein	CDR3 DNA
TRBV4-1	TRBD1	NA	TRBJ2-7	CASSHLFYRGSSYEQYF	TGCGCCAGCAGCCACCTCTTTTACAGGGGGAGCTCCTACGAGCAGTACTTC
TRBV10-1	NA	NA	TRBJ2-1	CASSDGHPNEQFF	TGCGCCAGCAGTGATGGACACCCCAATGAGCAGTTCTTC
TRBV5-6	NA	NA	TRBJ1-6	CASSWVRGNSPLHF	TGTGCCAGCAGCTGGGTTCGCGGTAATTCACCCCTCCACTTT
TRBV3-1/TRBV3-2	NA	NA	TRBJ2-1	CASSQVRGGRNEQFF	TGTGCCAGCAGCCAAGTTCGCGGGGGCAGGAATGAGCAGTTCTTC
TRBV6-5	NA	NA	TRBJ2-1	CASSWLATNEQFF	TGTGCCAGCAGTTGGCTAGCGACAAATGAGCAGTTCTTC
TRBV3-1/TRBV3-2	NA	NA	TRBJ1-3	CASSQDTGLSRNTIYF	TGTGCCAGCAGCCAAGATACGGGGTTGAGTAGGAACACCATATATTTT
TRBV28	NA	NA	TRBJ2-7	CASSSSSTVLGYEQYF	TGTGCCAGCAGTTCCAGCTCGACAGTTCTAGGTTACGAGCAGTACTTC
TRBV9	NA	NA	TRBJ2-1	CASSVGSLGADNEQFF	TGTGCCAGCAGCGTAGGATCCCTGGGAGCAGACAATGAGCAGTTCTTC
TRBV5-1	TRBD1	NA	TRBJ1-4	CASSPGTGGEKLFF	TGCGCCAGCAGCCCCGGGACAGGGGGTGAAAAACTGTTTTTT
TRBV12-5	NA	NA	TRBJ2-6	CASGLNRHLSGANVLTF	TGTGCTAGTGGTTTGAACAGACATTTATCTGGGGCCAACGTCCTGACTTTC
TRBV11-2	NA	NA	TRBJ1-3	CASSLGRSGNTIYF	TGTGCCAGCAGCTTAGGGAGGTCTGGAAACACCATATATTTT
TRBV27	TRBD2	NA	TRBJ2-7	CASSPTTSGSLYEQYF	TGTGCCAGCAGTCCAACGACTAGCGGGAGTCTCTACGAGCAGTACTTC
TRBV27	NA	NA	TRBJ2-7	CASSLGADYEQYF	TGTGCCAGCAGTTTAGGGGCAGACTACGAGCAGTACTTC
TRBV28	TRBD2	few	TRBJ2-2	CASSPGGTNTGELFF	TGTGCCAGCAGCCCGGGAGGGACGAACACCGGGGAGCTGTTTTTT
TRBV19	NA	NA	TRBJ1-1	CASSGTANTEAFF	TGTGCCAGTAGTGGAACAGCTAACACTGAAGCTTTCTTT
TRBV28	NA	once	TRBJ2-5	CASSRGQPGSYQETQYF	TGTGCCAGCAGCCGAGGACAGCCTGGATCGTACCAAGAGACCCAGTACTTC
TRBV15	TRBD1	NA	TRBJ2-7	CATSSGTGIYEQYF	TGTGCCACCAGCAGTGGGACAGGGATCTACGAGCAGTACTTC
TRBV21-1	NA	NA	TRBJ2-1	CASSKAEMGGGEFF	TGTGCCAGCAGCAAAGCGGAAATGGGCGGGGGTGAGTTCTTC
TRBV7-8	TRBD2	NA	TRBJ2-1	CASSKTSGNYNEQFF	TGTGCCAGCAGCAAGACTAGCGGGAACTACAATGAGCAGTTCTTC
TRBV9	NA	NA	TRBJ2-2	CASSVDLKEAGELFF	TGTGCCAGCAGCGTAGACCTTAAAGAGGCCGGGGAGCTGTTTTTT